This T cell receptor (beta chain) derives from a study of regulatory T cells in long-lasting Graves disease. Findings and limits, study-wide: Accuracy could have been hurt by small sample size.

Time point of the sample: newly diagnosed GD, antithyroid drugs for less than 3 months. Construction of the TCR library relied on RNA isolated from PBMCs. To note about this clonotype: The antigen is not known.

V was cut by 4 bases and J by 2 bases, with 22 bases left in between. Germline V CDR1 and CDR2: DFQATT, SNEGSKA (reference sequence). This CDR3 is built from 17 residues. Construction of TCR beta libraries relied on iRepertoire HTBI primers and on Arm-PCR targeting CDR3 regions. TCRdb reprocessed the multiplex PCR reads via MiXCR and lists one record per CDR3 protein. The table has about 560,000 distinct CDR3 sequences, about 16% seen once. These same data were also listed under a study on T cells in Graves' hyperthyroidism and ophthalmopathy.

The rearrangement links TRBV20-1 to TRBJ2-3; the D call may be TRBD1 or TRBD2 (6 bases each). The material sequenced was peripheral blood mononuclear cells (PBMCs), taken at new diagnosis, from a patient treated with antithyroid drugs. The receptor's source is a man aged 18 to 29 with Graves disease. The CDR3 spells CSATRGRIPLNTDTQYF. The CDR3 DNA sequence: TGCAGTGCTACCCGGGGGCGGATCCCCCTGAACACAGATACGCAGTATTTT.